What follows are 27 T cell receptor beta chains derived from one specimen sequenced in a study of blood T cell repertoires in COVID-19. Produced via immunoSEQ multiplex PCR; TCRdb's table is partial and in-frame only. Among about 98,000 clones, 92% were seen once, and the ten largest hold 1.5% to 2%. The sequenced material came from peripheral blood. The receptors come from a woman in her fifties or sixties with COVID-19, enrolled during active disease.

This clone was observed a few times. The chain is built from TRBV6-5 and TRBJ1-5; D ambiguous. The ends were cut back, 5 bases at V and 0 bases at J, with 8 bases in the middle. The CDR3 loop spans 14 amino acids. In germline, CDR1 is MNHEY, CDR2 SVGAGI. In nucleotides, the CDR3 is TGTGCCAGCAGTCCTGTACATAGCAATCAGCCCCAGCATTTT. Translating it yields CASSPVHSNQPQHF.

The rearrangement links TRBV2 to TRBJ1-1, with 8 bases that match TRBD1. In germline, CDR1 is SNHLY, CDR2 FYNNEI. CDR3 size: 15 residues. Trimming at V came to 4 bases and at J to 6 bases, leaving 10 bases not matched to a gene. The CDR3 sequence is CASSGQGRFQPEAFF. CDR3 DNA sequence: TGTGCCAGCAGTGGACAGGGGCGGTTCCAACCTGAAGCTTTCTTT.

The DNA for the CDR3 is TGTGCCAGTAGTAGGCGGGACAGGGGCAATCAGCCCCAGCATTTT. Translated, it gives CASSRRDRGNQPQHF. This sequence joins TRBV19 and TRBJ1-5; the match to TRBD1 covers 9 bases. V trimming: 4 bases; J trimming: 2 bases; junction bases outside the gene matches: 3. This CDR3 has 15 amino acids. Germline V gives CDR1 LNHDA, CDR2 SQIVND (reference sequence).

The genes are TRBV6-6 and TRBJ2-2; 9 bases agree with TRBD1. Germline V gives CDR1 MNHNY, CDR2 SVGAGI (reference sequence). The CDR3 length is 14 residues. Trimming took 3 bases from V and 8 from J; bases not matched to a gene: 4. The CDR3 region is CASSYGTGPGELFF. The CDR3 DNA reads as TGTGCCAGCAGTTATGGGACAGGGCCAGGGGAGCTGTTTTTT.

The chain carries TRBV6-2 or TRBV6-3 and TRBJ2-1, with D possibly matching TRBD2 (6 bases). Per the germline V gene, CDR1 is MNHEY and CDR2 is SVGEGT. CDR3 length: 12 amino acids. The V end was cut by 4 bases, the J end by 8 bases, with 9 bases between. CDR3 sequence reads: CASSFPSDEQFF. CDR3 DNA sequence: TGTGCCAGCAGTTTCCCTAGCGATGAGCAGTTCTTC.

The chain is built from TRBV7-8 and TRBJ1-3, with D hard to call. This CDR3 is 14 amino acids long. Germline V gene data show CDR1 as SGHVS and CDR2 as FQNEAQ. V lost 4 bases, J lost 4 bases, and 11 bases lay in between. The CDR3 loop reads CASSSLIQGNTIYF. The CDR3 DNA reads TGTGCCAGCAGCTCGCTTATTCAGGGAAACACCATATATTTT.

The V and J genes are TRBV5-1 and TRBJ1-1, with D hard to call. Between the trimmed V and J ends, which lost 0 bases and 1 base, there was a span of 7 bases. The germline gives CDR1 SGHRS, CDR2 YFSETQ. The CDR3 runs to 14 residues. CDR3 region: CASSLAGSNTEAFF. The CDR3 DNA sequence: TGCGCCAGCAGCTTGGCGGGGTCGAACACTGAAGCTTTCTTT.

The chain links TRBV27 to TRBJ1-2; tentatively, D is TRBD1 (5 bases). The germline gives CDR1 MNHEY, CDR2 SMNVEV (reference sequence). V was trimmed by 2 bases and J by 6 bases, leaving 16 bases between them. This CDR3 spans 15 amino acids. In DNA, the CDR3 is TGTGCCAGCAGTTTAAACGGGCCAGGGAGGGATGGCTACACCTTC. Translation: CASSLNGPGRDGYTF.

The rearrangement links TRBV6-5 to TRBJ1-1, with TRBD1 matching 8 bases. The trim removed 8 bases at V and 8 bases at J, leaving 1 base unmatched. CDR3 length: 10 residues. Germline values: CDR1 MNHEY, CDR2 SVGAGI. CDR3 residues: CASPGGEAFF. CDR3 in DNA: TGTGCCAGCCCAGGGGGCGAAGCTTTCTTT.

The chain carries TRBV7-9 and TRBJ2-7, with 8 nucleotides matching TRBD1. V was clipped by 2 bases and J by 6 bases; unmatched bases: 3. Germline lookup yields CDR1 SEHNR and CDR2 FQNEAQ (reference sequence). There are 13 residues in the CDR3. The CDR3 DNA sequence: TGTGCCAGCAGCTTATCAGGGGGCCGCGAGCAGTACTTC. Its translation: CASSLSGGREQYF.

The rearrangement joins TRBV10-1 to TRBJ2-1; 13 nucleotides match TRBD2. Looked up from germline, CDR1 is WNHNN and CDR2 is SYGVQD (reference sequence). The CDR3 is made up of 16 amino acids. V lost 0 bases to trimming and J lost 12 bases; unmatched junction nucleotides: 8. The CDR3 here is CASSESGLAGAAWQFF. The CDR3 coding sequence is TGCGCCAGCAGTGAGTCCGGACTAGCGGGGGCGGCATGGCAGTTCTTC.

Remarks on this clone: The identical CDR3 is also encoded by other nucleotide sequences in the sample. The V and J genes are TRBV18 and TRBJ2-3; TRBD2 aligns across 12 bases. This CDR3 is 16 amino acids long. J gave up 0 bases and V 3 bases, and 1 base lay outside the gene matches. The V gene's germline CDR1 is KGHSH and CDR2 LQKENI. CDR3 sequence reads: CASSPLAGGSTDTQYF. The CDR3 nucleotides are TGTGCCAGCTCACCTCTAGCGGGGGGGAGCACAGATACGCAGTATTTT. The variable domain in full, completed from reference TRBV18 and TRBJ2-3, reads NAGVMQNPRHLVRRRGQEARLRCSPMKGHSHVYWYRQLPEEGLKFMVYLQKENIIDESGMPKERFSAEFPKEGPSILRIQQVVRGDSAAYFCASSPLAGGSTDTQYFGPGTRLTVL.

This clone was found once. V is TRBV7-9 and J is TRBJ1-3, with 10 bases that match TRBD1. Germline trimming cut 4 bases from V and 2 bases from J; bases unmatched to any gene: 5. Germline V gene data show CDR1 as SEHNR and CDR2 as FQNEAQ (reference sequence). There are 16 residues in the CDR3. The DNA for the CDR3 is TGTGCCAGCAGCTACCTGGGACAGGGGCCTGGAAACACCATATATTTT. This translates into CASSYLGQGPGNTIYF.

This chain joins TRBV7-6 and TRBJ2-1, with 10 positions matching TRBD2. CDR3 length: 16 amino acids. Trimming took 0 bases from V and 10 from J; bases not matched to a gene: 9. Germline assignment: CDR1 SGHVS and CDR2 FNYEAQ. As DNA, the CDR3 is TGTGCCAGCAGCTTAGCGAGTCTAGCGGGGGCGGAGGAGCAGTTCTTC. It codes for CASSLASLAGAEEQFF.

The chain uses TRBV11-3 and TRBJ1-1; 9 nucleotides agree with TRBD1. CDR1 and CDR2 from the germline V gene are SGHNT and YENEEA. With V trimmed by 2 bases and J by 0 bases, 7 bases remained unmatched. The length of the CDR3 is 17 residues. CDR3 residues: CASSLRTGDIMNTEAFF. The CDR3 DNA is TGTGCCAGCAGCTTACGGACAGGGGACATCATGAACACTGAAGCTTTCTTT. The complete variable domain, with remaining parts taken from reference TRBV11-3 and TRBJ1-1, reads EAGVVQSPRYKIIEKKQPVAFWCNPISGHNTLYWYLQNLGQGPELLIRYENEEAVDDSQLPKDRFSAERLKGVDSTLKIQPAELGDSAVYLCASSLRTGDIMNTEAFFGQGTRLTVV.

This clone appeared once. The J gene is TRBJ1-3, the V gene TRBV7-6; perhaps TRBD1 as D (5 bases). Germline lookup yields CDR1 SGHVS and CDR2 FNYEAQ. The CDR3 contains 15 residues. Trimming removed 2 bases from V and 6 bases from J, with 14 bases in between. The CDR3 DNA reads TGTGCCAGCAGCTTATTCCAGGGAAAGGAAAACACCATATATTTT. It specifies CASSLFQGKENTIYF.

The CDR3 coding sequence is TGTGCCAGCAGTGAAGAAGGGGGCCTCAATCAGCCCCAGCATTTT. Translating it yields CASSEEGGLNQPQHF. The chain joins TRBV2 to TRBJ1-5; 7 bases line up with TRBD1. Germline CDR1 and CDR2: SNHLY and FYNNEI. The junction had 3 bases not matched to a gene; V was cut back by 1 base and J by 3 bases. The CDR3 is 15 amino acids.

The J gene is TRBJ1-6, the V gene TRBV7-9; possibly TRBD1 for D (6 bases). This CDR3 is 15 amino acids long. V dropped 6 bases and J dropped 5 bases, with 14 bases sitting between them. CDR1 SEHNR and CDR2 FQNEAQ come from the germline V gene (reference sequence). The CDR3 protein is CASRRAGADNSPLHF. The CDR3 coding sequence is TGTGCCAGCAGGAGAGCGGGGGCGGATAATTCACCCCTCCACTTT.

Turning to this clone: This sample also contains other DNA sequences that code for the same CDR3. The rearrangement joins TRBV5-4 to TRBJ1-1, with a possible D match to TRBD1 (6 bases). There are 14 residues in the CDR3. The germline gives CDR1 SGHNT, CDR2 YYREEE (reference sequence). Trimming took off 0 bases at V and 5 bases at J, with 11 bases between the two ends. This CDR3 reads CASSLGAGVTEAFF. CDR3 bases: TGTGCCAGCAGCTTGGGAGCAGGGGTGACTGAAGCTTTCTTT. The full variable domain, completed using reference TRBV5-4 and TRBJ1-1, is ETGVTQSPTHLIKTRGQQVTLRCSSQSGHNTVSWYQQALGQGPQFIFQYYREEENGRGNFPPRFSGLQFPNYSSELNVNALELDDSALYLCASSLGAGVTEAFFGQGTRLTVV.

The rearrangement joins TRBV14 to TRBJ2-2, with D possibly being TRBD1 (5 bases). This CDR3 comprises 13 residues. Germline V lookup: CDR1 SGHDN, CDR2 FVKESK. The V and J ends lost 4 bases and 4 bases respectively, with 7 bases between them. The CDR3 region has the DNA TGTGCCAGCAGCCCTCAGGGCACCGGGGAGCTGTTTTTT. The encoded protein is CASSPQGTGELFF.

The CDR3 DNA follows: TGTGCCAGCAGACGGGACAGGGGGCAAAGTGGTTCATACTTCACTGAAGCTTTCTTT. Protein sequence: CASRRDRGQSGSYFTEAFF. The chain recombines TRBV3-1 (or the pseudogene TRBV3-2) with TRBJ1-1; 12 nucleotides agree with TRBD1. CDR1 is LGHDT, CDR2 YNNKEL, per germline (reference sequence). The CDR3 runs to 19 residues. V was clipped by 6 bases and J by 4 bases; unmatched bases: 18.

In DNA form, the CDR3 reads TGTGCCAGCAGCTCGGGGGGTCCCGGGGAGCTGTTTTTT. Translated, it gives CASSSGGPGELFF. The V and J genes are TRBV7-3 and TRBJ2-2; the match to TRBD2 covers 7 bases. Germline CDR1 reads SGHTA; CDR2 reads FQGTGA. The CDR3 contains 13 residues. Trimming at V came to 4 bases and at J to 6 bases, leaving 2 bases not matched to a gene.

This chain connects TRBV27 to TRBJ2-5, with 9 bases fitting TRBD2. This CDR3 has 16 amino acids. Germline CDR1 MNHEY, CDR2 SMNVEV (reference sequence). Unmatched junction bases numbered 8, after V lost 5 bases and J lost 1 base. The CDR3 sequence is CASSPWGAGGQETQYF. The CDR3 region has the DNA TGTGCCAGCAGTCCCTGGGGAGCGGGGGGCCAAGAGACCCAGTACTTC.

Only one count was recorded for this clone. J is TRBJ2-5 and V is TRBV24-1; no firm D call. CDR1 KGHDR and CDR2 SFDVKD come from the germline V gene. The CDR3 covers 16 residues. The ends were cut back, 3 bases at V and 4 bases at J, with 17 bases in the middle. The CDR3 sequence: CATSDQSGDTSETQYF. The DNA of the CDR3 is TGTGCCACCAGTGATCAGTCAGGCGACACCTCAGAGACCCAGTACTTC.

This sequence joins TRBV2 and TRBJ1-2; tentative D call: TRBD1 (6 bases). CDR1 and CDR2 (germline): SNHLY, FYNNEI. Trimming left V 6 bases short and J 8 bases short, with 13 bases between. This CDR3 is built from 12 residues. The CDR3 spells CASRTGYGGYTF. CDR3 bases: TGTGCCAGCAGAACAGGGTATGGAGGCTACACCTTC.

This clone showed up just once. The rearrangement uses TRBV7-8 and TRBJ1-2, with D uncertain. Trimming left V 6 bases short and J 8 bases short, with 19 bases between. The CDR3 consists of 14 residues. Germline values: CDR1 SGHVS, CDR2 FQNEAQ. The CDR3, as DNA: TGTGCCAGCAGGGGCATGGAGGGCGGCGGCGGCTACACCTTC. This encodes CASRGMEGGGGYTF.

CDR3 sequence reads: CATRIRAGENEKLFF. The DNA of the CDR3 is TGTGCCACCAGAATCCGTGCTGGGGAGAATGAAAAACTGTTTTTT. The J gene is TRBJ1-4, the V gene TRBV24-1; D gene unclear. CDR1 and CDR2 from the germline V gene are KGHDR and SFDVKD. Trimming left V 7 bases short and J 5 bases short, with 16 bases between. The length of the CDR3 is 15 residues.